What follows are 4 T cell receptor beta chains derived from one specimen sequenced in a study of identical twins. TCRdb ran MiXCR on the 5' RACE reads and lists one entry per CDR3 protein. The sample yields around 230,000 distinct CDR3 sequences, 6.5% seen once. This sample was also put to use in a study of T cells expressing NK-cell markers.

The sequenced material came from CD8+ T cells sorted from blood. All receptors come from a woman younger than 35 in good health.

The V call is TRBV6-2 or TRBV6-3, the J call TRBJ2-1; TRBD2 matches at 14 bases. The CDR3 spans 16 residues. The V and J ends lost 4 bases and 7 bases, in that order; junction bases with no gene match: 6. Germline V gene lookup returns CDR1 MNHEY and CDR2 SVGEGT. The CDR3 sequence: CASSLSGLAGANEQFF. DNA for the CDR3: TGTGCCAGCAGTTTGTCGGGACTAGCGGGGGCTAATGAGCAGTTCTTC.

Regarding this clonotype: Germline and junction disagree at one end, which may indicate a read error. This chain connects TRBV2 to TRBJ2-1; D gene uncertain. There are 11 residues in the CDR3. In germline, CDR1 is SNHLY, CDR2 FYNNEI. CDR3 sequence (DNA): TGTGCCAGCAGTGAAGGGTCCTACCCCAGTTTC. Protein: CASSEGSYPSF.

This clonotype was observed a few times. DNA for the CDR3: TGTGCCAGCAGCTCTCGAGCGGGGCCTCTCGATGAGCAGTTCTTC. This sequence encodes CASSSRAGPLDEQFF. The chain recombines TRBV7-9 with TRBJ2-1; TRBD2 agrees at 7 bases. The germline gives CDR1 SEHNR, CDR2 FQNEAQ (reference sequence). V gave up 4 bases and J gave up 8 bases; unmatched junction bases: 11. The CDR3 spans 15 residues.

There are many counts of this clonotype. The V gene is TRBV12-3 or TRBV12-4, the J gene TRBJ2-1; 7 bases agree with TRBD2. Trimming cost V 6 bases and J 5 bases; bases outside gene matches: 1. This CDR3 comprises 12 residues. The chain's CDR3 is CASRAGDNEQFF. The CDR3 DNA reads as TGTGCCAGCAGGGCGGGAGACAATGAGCAGTTCTTC.